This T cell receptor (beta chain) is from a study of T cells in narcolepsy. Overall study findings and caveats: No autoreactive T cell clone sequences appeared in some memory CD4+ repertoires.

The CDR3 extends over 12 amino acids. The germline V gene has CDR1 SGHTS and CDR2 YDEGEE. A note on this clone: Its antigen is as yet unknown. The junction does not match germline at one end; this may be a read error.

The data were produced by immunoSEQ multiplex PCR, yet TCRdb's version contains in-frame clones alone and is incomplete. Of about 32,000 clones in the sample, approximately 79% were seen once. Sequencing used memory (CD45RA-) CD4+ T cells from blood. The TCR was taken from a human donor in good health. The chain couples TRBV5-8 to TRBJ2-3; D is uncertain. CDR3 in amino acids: CAGSPLTDTQYF. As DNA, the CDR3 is TGTGCCGGCAGCCCCCTGACAGATACGCAGTATTTT.